The entry below describes one T cell receptor beta chain. This clonotype was seen repeatedly, ten times or more. Its antigen has not been determined. No per-base quality is available; no much larger clone lies one base away. Graves' hyperthyroidism was defined as stable when no progression to ophthalmopathy occurred over 18 months of follow-up. The hyperthyroidism patients were between 18 and 65 years old and newly diagnosed, with a disease duration of less than 2 months. Any patient with an uncontrolled infection, another autoimmune disease, pregnancy or lactation was excluded. Clinical symptoms, serum thyroxine and TRAb, thyroid ultrasound, and orbital computed tomography formed the basis for the diagnoses. Ficoll-Paque density gradient centrifugation was used to isolate PBMCs from around 9.1 ml of fresh peripheral blood. Trizol reagent was used to extract total RNA, and RNA quality was then checked on an Agilent 2100 Bioanalyzer.

Taken from the germline V gene, the CDR1 and CDR2 loops are WSHSY and SAAADI. The CDR3 holds 15 amino acids from the cysteine to the phenylalanine. The read is trimmed to its CDR3 DNA, 45 bases read in frame from base 1. V trim: 6 bases; J trim: 0 bases; unmatched bases: 4. This specimen belongs to a study of T cells in Graves' hyperthyroidism and ophthalmopathy (dated by TCRdb to about 2019). As for the study more broadly: Peripheral blood was sampled at the time of initial diagnosis, prior to any treatment. TCR V-J signatures able to tell the groups apart were searched for in a discovery cohort of around 95 patients, of whom over 40 had Graves' ophthalmopathy and about 60 had stable Graves' hyperthyroidism. Whether ophthalmopathy could be predicted prospectively was tested in an independent validation cohort made up of 18 to 20 hyperthyroidism patients plus 17 patients who later progressed to ophthalmopathy. The roughly 99 discovery patients were divided at random into training and test sets in a 7:3 ratio. Thyroid tissue and blood T-cell repertoires from several Graves' hyperthyroidism patients were also compared in the study. Following sampling, methimazole starting at 30 mg daily was given to hyperthyroidism patients, and high-dose intravenous methylprednisolone was given to ophthalmopathy patients. The paper reports TCR Vbeta CDR3 sequencing of 140 or so peripheral blood samples: around 45 ophthalmopathy, under 80 hyperthyroidism and approximately 17 progressor patients. Results and caveats for the whole study, not just this receptor: During validation, the model predicted progression to ophthalmopathy a median of around 7 months ahead of onset, with around 71% sensitivity and about 75% specificity. A model built on a 13 V-J signature distinguished ophthalmopathy from stable hyperthyroidism, reaching 87.88% sensitivity and around 82% specificity in cross-validation and 80%/75% in testing. Most expanded thyroid clonotypes (frequency above 0.001) were also detected in blood, a finding suggesting that blood repertoires may reflect thyroid immune responses. Sample size was not statistically predetermined, and blinding of investigators to group allocation was not performed.

TCR beta CDR3 regions were amplified from RNA transcripts. For the first round of RT-PCR on the TCR CDR3, the HTBI primer set was used together with the Qiagen OneStep RT-PCR kit. A second multiplex PCR round built the libraries, followed by size selection and purification. Paired-end sequencing of the libraries was performed with 100 bp reads on an Illumina HiSeq2000. The study's processing was this. SOAPnuke was used to process the raw data, with reads discarded if the reads contained adapters or uncalled bases, had a mean Phred below 15, or lacked an exact constant-primer or identifier match. High-quality paired reads were merged using COPE v1.2.5, and each unique nucleotide sequence was defined as a clonotype. Clonotypes were aligned to IMGT TRBV, TRBD and TRBJ reference segments using MiTCR v1.1. Only V-J combinations with frequency above 0.0001, covering about 99% of repertoires, were analysed. A TCS score was defined as the ratio between F50 (clonal expansion) and ExV (chaos), using BLOSUM62-based TCRdist between CDR3 peptides within each V-J. Welch's t-statistics and random forest reduced 514 V-J features to around 14, which were used in a naive Bayes classifier (R e1071). Using fastp trimming at Q25 and MiXCR clonotype assembly, TCRdb reanalyzed the public sequencing data and kept in-frame beta chains. Each CDR3 protein appears once, grouped with its most common genes and DNA. Here the V and J calls rest on TCRdb's processing, not on the authors' analysis. The table for this sample lists roughly 700,000 distinct CDR3 sequences; roughly 15% of them were counted only once. The ten largest account for roughly 10% of the sample.

This TCR was recovered from a woman aged 18-30 years with Graves' hyperthyroidism. Sequences were obtained from blood. The sequence joins TRBV10-2 to TRBJ2-7, with 11 bases matching TRBD2. The DNA is TGCGCCAGCAGCGGACTAGCGGGTCGCTCCTACGAGCAGTACTTC. Protein translation: CASSGLAGRSYEQYF.